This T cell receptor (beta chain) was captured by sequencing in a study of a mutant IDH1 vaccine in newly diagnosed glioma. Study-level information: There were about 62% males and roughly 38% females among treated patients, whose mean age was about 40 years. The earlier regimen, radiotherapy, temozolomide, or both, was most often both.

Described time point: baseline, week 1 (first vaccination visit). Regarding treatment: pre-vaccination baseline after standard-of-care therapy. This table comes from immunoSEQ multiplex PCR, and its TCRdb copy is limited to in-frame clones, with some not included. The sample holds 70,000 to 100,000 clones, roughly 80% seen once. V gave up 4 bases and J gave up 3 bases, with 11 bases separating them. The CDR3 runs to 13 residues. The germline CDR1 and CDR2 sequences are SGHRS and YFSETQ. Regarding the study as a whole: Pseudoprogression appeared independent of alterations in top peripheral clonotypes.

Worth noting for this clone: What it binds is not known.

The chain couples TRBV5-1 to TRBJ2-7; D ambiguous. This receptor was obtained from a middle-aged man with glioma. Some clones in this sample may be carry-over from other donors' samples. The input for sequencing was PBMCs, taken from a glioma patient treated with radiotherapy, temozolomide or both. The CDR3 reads CASSITDLYEQYF. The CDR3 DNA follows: TGCGCCAGCAGCATAACAGATCTCTACGAGCAGTACTTC.